The rows below give T cell receptor beta chains drawn from one sample of a study of blood T cell repertoires in COVID-19. Sequenced by immunoSEQ multiplex PCR; TCRdb stores in-frame clones only, minus some. The data contain about 250,000 clones, about four fifths of them singletons. Sequenced sample: peripheral blood. The receptors were sampled from an older man with acute or convalescent COVID-19. CDR3s include the opening cysteine and the closing phenylalanine or tryptophan. Each record gives: J gene, V gene, CDR3 protein.

TRBJ1-2	TRBV12-3/TRBV12-4	CASSVDSRYGYTF
TRBJ2-5	TRBV6-5	CASSSRQTETQYF
TRBJ2-1	TRBV24-1	CATSDATVSSYNEQFF
TRBJ1-2	TRBV7-9	CASSSTGGLDYGYTF
TRBJ1-2	TRBV7-2	CATRDRDRGREYGYTF
TRBJ2-7	TRBV15	CATSSLTGGFYGQYF
TRBJ1-5	TRBV24-1	CATGGPNNQPQHF
TRBJ1-6	TRBV6-5	CASSYSDRVGSPLHF
TRBJ2-3	TRBV27	CASSLNPPLLGRGTDTQYF
TRBJ1-1	TRBV2	CASEGGAAITEAFF
TRBJ1-1	TRBV5-6	CASSFPGGGNTEAFF
TRBJ2-1	TRBV11-2	CASSSRTGGREQFF
TRBJ1-2	TRBV5-4	CASSLAGGYGYTF
TRBJ2-2	TRBV6-1	CASNLQGAVYELFF
TRBJ1-2	TRBV10-3	CAISPSDYGYTF
TRBJ2-7	TRBV9	CASSVVGGSDPREQYF
TRBJ1-6	TRBV27	CASSFAGQGTRSYNSPLHF
TRBJ2-1	TRBV5-1	CASSRYPSQGTYNEQFF
TRBJ2-6	TRBV5-1	CASSLAHSGANVLTF
TRBJ2-5	TRBV7-9	CASSFWGEETQYF
TRBJ2-1	TRBV29-1	CSGAGTGSSYNEQFF
TRBJ1-1	TRBV5-1	CASSLSGDAFF
TRBJ2-2	TRBV3-1/TRBV3-2	CASSRTQGGGELFF
TRBJ1-1	TRBV12-3/TRBV12-4	CASILKGSTEAFF
TRBJ1-1	TRBV2	CASTSGTGPMNTEAFF
TRBJ2-3	TRBV10-3	CAISGVGLAFDTQYF
TRBJ1-2	TRBV6-1	CASSDPGESSYTF
TRBJ2-1	TRBV24-1	CATSVPGAYEQFF
TRBJ1-6	TRBV14	CASSLQGTGGSPLHF
TRBJ1-2	TRBV2	CASSEVQGPEGYTF
TRBJ2-5	TRBV3-1/TRBV3-2	CASSPGTGWQETQYF
TRBJ2-7	TRBV6-5	CASSFQGNTYEQYF
TRBJ2-7	TRBV12-3/TRBV12-4	CASSPGTPEQYF
TRBJ1-3	TRBV5-4	CASSSLGGSGNTIYF
TRBJ1-3	TRBV28	CASKLRLNSGNTIYF
TRBJ1-5	TRBV12-5	CASGLTGSNQPQHF
TRBJ2-3	TRBV11-2	CASSFFPPGTSVPQYF
TRBJ1-5	TRBV19	CASTPAGGGWIQPQHF
TRBJ2-5	TRBV19	CASSIFNGNQETQYF
TRBJ2-7	TRBV15	CATSFNRNSYEQYF
TRBJ2-2	TRBV9	CASSPRRGNTGELFF
TRBJ1-3	TRBV14	CASSQGNGQGSHSGNTIYF